Below, 8 T cell receptor beta chains from the same sample are listed, as sequenced in a study of blood T cell repertoires in COVID-19. Data came from immunoSEQ multiplex PCR; TCRdb stores just in-frame clones and leaves some out. The table records roughly 130,000 clones, over 70% of them present only once. The material sequenced was peripheral blood. The receptors originated from a man aged 55 to 70 with active or convalescent COVID-19.

The V call is TRBV19, the J call TRBJ2-7; a weak D match, TRBD1 (5 bases). This CDR3 is 17 amino acids long. Trimming removed 3 bases from V and 2 bases from J, with 20 bases in between. Germline CDR1 reads LNHDA; CDR2 reads SQIVND (reference sequence). CDR3: CASSISFRTFTTYEQYF. The CDR3 nucleotides read TGTGCCAGTAGTATCTCCTTCCGGACATTCACAACCTACGAGCAGTACTTC.

The rearrangement joins TRBV10-3 to TRBJ2-1; 9 bases are shared with TRBD1. The germline CDR1 and CDR2 sequences are ENHRY and SYGVKD. V lost 7 bases to trimming and J lost 7 bases; unmatched junction nucleotides: 23. The CDR3 extends over 19 amino acids. The CDR3 DNA follows: TGTGCCATCACTAGAACCCCCCAGACAGGGGGATCGCTCGGGAATGAGCAGTTCTTC. Translation: CAITRTPQTGGSLGNEQFF.

The CDR3 coding sequence is TGTGCCAGCAGAAAAGGACAGGGGGGTAATTATGAAAAACTGTTTTTT. It is translated as CASRKGQGGNYEKLFF. The chain combines TRBV7-2 with TRBJ1-4, with TRBD1 matching over 10 bases. The CDR3 loop spans 16 amino acids. V was pared by 6 bases and J by 6 bases, with 10 bases of the junction left unmatched. The germline CDR1 and CDR2 sequences are SGHTA and FQGNSA. The full variable domain, completed using reference TRBV7-2 and TRBJ1-4, is GAGVSQSPSNKVTEKGKDVELRCDPISGHTALYWYRQSLGQGLEFLIYFQGNSAPDKSGLPSDRFSAERTGGSVSTLTIQRTQQEDSAVYLCASRKGQGGNYEKLFFGSGTQLSVL.

This chain's CDR3 is CASRPGQGWTQYF. Written as DNA, the CDR3 is TGTGCCAGCAGACCGGGACAGGGGTGGACCCAGTACTTC. The rearrangement uses TRBV6-6 and TRBJ2-5; 10 bases match TRBD1. V lost 6 bases and J lost 7; bases outside the gene matches: 5. The CDR3 has 13 residues. Germline V gene data show CDR1 as MNHNY and CDR2 as SVGAGI (reference sequence).

The V and J genes are TRBV14 and TRBJ1-3; possibly TRBD1 for D (5 bases). V shed 1 base and J shed 7 bases, with 17 bases lying between them. This CDR3 is built from 16 residues. Germline V lookup: CDR1 SGHDN, CDR2 FVKESK. CDR3 amino acids: CASSQGGLLSPNTIYF. DNA of the CDR3: TGTGCCAGCAGCCAAGGGGGACTTCTCAGCCCCAACACCATATATTTT.

The V call is TRBV9, the J call TRBJ1-2; D remains ambiguous. Between the trimmed V and J ends, which lost 2 bases and 3 bases, there was a span of 8 bases. CDR3 size: 13 residues. The germline gives CDR1 SGDLS, CDR2 YYNGEE. The CDR3 loop reads CASSVTPYYGYTF. The CDR3 bases are TGTGCCAGCAGCGTGACTCCCTACTATGGCTACACCTTC.

The chain combines TRBV2 with TRBJ1-1; D remains unclear. Germline CDR1 is SNHLY and CDR2 is FYNNEI. CDR3 length equals 11 residues. V gave up 7 bases and J gave up 5 bases, with 8 bases separating them. CDR3 bases: TGTGCCAGCATCTGGCGGACTGAAGCTTTCTTT. Translated, it gives CASIWRTEAFF.

The chain is built from TRBV7-2 and TRBJ2-4, with D possibly being TRBD1 (5 bases). The CDR3 runs to 15 residues. Germline V gives CDR1 SGHTA, CDR2 FQGNSA. V lost 1 base and J 2 bases, leaving 9 bases between the germline ends. The CDR3 DNA reads TGTGCCAGCAGCTTAGACCCAGGGACCAAAAACATTCAGTACTTC. Amino acid sequence: CASSLDPGTKNIQYF.